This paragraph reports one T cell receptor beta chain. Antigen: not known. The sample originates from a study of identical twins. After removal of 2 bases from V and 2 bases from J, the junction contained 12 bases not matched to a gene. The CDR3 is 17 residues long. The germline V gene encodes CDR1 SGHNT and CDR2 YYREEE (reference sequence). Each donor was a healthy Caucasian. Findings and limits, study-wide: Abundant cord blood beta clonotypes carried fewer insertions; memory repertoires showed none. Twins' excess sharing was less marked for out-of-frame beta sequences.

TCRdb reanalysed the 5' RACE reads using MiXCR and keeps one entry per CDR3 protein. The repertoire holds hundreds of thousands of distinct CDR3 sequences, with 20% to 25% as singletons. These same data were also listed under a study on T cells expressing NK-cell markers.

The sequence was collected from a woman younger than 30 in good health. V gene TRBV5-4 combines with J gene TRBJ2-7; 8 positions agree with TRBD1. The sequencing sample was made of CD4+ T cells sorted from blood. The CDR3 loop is CASSFQQLQGGPYEQYF. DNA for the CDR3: TGTGCCAGCAGCTTCCAACAGTTACAGGGGGGCCCCTACGAGCAGTACTTC.